This T cell receptor (beta chain) was captured in a study of CD8+ T cells in alopecia areata. Extracted RNA was reverse transcribed, and the resulting cDNA served as sequencing template. The repertoire was sequenced with immunoSEQ multiplex PCR; TCRdb's copy has only in-frame clones and lacks some. The table lists 180,000 or so clones, nearly 60% of them singletons. Described treatment: oral pan-JAK inhibitor, 5-10 mg twice daily. Alopecia areata patients had lesional scalp punch biopsies and peripheral blood taken from them. PBMCs served as the source from which CD4+ and CD8+ T cells were sorted. Sequenced here: CD4+ T cells sorted from blood, sampled at week 24, from a patient treated with tofacitinib. The TCR comes from a human donor with alopecia areata.

The CDR3 spells CASSLERVQETQYF. In DNA form, the CDR3 reads TGCGCCAGCAGCTTGGAACGCGTTCAAGAGACCCAGTACTTC. V gene TRBV5-1 combines with J gene TRBJ2-5, with D unclear. Deletions cut 0 bases from V and 2 bases from J, with 8 bases between. This CDR3 comprises 14 residues. The germline gives CDR1 SGHRS, CDR2 YFSETQ.